This T cell receptor beta chain came from a study of STAT5B mutations in CD4+ large granular lymphocyte leukemia. The study, taken as a whole, reports: Top patient clones used TRBV06 genes more often: 8/27 versus 2/35 in controls. CD4-sorted patient repertoires seemed more clonal than healthy CD4+ repertoires.

The V gene's germline CDR1 is MDHEN and CDR2 SYDVKM. This CDR3 has 15 residues. Deletions cut 7 bases from V and 1 base from J, with 14 bases between. This was a survey-level run. The data were produced by immunoSEQ multiplex PCR, yet TCRdb's version contains in-frame clones alone and is incomplete. The sample holds more than 30,000 clones; 70% to 90% are singletons and the top ten take more than 0.75%. For this clone: No antigen is known for it.

This sequence joins TRBV28 and TRBJ1-5; perhaps TRBD1 as D (6 bases). The receptor comes from a human donor in good health. Material: CD4+ T cells from blood buffy coats. The chain's CDR3 is CASTTGARSNQPQHF. CDR3 nucleotide sequence: TGTGCCAGCACGACGGGGGCGAGGAGCAATCAGCCCCAGCATTTT.